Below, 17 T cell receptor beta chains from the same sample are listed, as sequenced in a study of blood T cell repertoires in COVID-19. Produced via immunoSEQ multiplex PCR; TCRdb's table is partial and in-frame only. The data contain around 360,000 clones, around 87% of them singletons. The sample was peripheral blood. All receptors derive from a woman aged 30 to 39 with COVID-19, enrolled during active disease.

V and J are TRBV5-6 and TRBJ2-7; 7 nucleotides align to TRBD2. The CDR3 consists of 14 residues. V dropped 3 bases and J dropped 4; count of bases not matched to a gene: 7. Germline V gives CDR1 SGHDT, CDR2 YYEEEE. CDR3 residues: CASSSGRRVYEQYF. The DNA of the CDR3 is TGTGCCAGCAGCTCCGGGAGGAGAGTTTACGAGCAGTACTTC. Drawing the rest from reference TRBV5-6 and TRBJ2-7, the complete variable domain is DAGVTQSPTHLIKTRGQQVTLRCSPKSGHDTVSWYQQALGQGPQFIFQYYEEEERQRGNFPDRFSGHQFPNYSSELNVNALLLGDSALYLCASSSGRRVYEQYFGPGTRLTVT.

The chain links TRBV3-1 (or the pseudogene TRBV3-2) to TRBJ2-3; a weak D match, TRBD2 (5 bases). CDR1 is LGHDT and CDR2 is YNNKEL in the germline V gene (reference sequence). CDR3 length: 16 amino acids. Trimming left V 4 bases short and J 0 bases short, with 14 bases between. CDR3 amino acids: CASSPGSSWSTDTQYF. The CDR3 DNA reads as TGTGCCAGCAGCCCTGGGAGTAGCTGGAGCACAGATACGCAGTATTTT.

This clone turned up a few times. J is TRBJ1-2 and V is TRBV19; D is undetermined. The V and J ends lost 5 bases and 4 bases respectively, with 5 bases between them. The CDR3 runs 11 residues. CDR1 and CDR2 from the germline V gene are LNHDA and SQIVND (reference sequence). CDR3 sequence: CASSVAYGYTF. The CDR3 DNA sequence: TGTGCCAGTAGTGTGGCCTATGGCTACACCTTC.

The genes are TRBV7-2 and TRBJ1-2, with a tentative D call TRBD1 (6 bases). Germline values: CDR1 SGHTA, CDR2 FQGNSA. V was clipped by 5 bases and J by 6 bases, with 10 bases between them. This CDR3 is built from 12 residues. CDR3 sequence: CASSVRGHGYTF. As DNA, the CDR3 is TGTGCCAGCAGCGTGCGGGGGCATGGCTACACCTTC.

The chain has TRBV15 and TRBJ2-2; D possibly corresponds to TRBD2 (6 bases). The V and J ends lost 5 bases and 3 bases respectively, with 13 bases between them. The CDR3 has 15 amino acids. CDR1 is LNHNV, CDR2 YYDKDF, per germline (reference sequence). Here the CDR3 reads CATSRGTVDTGELFF. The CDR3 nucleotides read TGTGCCACCAGCCGCGGGACTGTCGACACCGGGGAGCTGTTTTTT.

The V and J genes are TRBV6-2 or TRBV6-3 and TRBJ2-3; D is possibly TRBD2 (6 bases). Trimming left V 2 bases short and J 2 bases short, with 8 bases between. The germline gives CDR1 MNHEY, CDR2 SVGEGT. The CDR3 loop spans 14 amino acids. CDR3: CASSYQRVTDTQYF. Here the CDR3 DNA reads TGTGCCAGCAGTTACCAGCGGGTCACAGATACGCAGTATTTT.

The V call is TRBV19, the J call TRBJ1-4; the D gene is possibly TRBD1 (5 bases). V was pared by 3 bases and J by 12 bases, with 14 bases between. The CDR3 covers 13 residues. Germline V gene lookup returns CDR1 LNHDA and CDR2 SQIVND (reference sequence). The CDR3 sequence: CASSMQGAEELFF. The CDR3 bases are TGTGCCAGTAGTATGCAAGGGGCTGAGGAACTGTTTTTT.

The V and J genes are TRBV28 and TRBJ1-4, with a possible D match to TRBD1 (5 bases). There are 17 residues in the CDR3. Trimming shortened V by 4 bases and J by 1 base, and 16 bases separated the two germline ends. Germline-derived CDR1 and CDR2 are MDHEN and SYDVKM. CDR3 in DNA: TGTGCCAGCAGTTACCCCCGGGGGGAGATAACTAATGAAAAACTGTTTTTT. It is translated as CASSYPRGEITNEKLFF.

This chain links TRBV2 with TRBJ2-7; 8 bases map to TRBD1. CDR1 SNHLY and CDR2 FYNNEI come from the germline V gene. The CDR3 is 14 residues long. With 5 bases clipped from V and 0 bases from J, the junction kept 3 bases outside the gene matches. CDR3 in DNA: TGTGCCAGCAGTCTTGGGACAGGCTCCTACGAGCAGTACTTC. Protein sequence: CASSLGTGSYEQYF.

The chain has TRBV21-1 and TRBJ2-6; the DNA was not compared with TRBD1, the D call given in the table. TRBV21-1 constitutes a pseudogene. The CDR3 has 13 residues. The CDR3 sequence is CASSIRDMVVLTF. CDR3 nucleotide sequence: TGTGCCAGCAGCATCCGGGACATGGTCGTCCTGACTTTC.

DNA for the CDR3: TGTGCCAGCAGTCTCCCCCTTAGGAGACAGGACTCGAACACCGGGGAGCTGTTTTTT. Translating gives CASSLPLRRQDSNTGELFF. This chain connects TRBV27 to TRBJ2-2; D possibly corresponds to TRBD1 (6 bases). Trimming left V 5 bases short and J 0 bases short, with 22 bases between. The germline gives CDR1 MNHEY, CDR2 SMNVEV (reference sequence). The CDR3 contains 19 residues.

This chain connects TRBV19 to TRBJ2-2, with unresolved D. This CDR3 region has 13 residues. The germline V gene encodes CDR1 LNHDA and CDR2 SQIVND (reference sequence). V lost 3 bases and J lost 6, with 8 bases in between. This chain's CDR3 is CASSISLPGELFF. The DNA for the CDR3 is TGTGCCAGTAGTATTAGTCTGCCCGGGGAGCTGTTTTTT.

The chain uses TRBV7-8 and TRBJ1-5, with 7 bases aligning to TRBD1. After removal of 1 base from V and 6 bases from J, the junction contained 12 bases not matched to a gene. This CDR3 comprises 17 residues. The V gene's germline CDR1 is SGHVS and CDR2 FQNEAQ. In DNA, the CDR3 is TGTGCCAGCAGCTTAGAGCCGCGGCAGGGGGGCCCTCAGCCCCAGCATTTT. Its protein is CASSLEPRQGGPQPQHF.

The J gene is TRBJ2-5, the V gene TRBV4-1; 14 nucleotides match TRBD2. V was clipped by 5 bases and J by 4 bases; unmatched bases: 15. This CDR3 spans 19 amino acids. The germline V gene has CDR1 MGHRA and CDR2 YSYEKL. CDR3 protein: CASSEIGPRLAGGRETQYF. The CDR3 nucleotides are TGCGCCAGCAGCGAGATCGGGCCAAGACTAGCGGGAGGGCGAGAGACCCAGTACTTC.

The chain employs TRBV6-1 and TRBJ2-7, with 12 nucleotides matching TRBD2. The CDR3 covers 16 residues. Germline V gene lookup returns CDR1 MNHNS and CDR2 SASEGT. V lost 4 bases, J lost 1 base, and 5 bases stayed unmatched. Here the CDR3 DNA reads TGTGCCAGCAGTGCGAAAGGACTAGCGGGGTCCTACGAGCAGTACTTC. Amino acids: CASSAKGLAGSYEQYF.

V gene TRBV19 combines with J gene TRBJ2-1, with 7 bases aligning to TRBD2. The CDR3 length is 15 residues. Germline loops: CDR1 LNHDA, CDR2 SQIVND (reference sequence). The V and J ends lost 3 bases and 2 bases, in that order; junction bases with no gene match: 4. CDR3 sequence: CASSMGGSPYNEQFF. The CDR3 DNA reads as TGTGCCAGTAGTATGGGCGGGAGTCCCTACAATGAGCAGTTCTTC.

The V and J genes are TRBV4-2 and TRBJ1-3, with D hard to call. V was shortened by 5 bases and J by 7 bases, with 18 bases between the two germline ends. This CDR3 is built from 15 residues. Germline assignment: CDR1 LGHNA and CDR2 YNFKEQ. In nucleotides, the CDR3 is TGTGCCAGCAGCGGCGGAGGCGGGTTCGGGAACACCATATATTTT. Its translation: CASSGGGGFGNTIYF.